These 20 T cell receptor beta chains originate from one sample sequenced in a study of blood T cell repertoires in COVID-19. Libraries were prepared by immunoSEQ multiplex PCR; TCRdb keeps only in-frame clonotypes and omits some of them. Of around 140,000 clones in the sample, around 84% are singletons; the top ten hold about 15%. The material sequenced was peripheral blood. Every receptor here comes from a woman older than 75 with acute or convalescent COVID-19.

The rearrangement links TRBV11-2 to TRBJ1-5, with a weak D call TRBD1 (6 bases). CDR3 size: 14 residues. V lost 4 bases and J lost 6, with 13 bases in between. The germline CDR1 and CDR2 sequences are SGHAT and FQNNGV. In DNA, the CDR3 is TGTGCCAGCAGCTCTACAGGGTTCGGTCAGCCCCAGCATTTT. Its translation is CASSSTGFGQPQHF.

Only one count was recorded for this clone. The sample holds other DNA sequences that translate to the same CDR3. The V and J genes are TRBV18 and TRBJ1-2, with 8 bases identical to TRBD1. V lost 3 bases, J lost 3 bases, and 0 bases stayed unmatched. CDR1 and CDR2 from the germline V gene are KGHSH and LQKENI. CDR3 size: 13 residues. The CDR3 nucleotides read TGTGCCAGCTCACCGGGACAGGACTATGGCTACACCTTC. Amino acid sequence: CASSPGQDYGYTF.

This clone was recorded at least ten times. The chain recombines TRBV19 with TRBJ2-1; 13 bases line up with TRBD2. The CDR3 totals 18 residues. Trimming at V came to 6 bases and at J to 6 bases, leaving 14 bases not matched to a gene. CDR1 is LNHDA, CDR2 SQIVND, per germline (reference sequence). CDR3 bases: TGTGCCAGTAGGGGACCGGGACTAGCGGGGTGGCGGGGCAATGAGCAGTTCTTC. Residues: CASRGPGLAGWRGNEQFF.

CDR3 in DNA: TGTGCCAGTAGTATAGCCCAGGGGGCGGCTGAAGCTTTCTTT. Translation: CASSIAQGAAEAFF. The chain couples TRBV19 to TRBJ1-1; 8 bases line up with TRBD1. The CDR3 has 14 amino acids. V lost 1 base and J lost 6; bases outside the gene matches: 4. The V gene's germline CDR1 is LNHDA and CDR2 SQIVND (reference sequence).

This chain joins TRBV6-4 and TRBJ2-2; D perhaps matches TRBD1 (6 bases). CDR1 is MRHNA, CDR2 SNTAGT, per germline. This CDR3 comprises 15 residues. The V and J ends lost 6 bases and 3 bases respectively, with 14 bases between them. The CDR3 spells CASSPTGLDTGELFF. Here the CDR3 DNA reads TGTGCCAGCAGCCCTACAGGGTTGGACACCGGGGAGCTGTTTTTT.

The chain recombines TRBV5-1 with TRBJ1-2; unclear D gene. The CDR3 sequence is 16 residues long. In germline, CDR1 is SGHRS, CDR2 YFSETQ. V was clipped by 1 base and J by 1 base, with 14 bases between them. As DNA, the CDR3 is TGCGCCAGCAGCTTGAGTCCCAGGCGCTATAACTATGGCTACACCTTC. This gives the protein CASSLSPRRYNYGYTF.

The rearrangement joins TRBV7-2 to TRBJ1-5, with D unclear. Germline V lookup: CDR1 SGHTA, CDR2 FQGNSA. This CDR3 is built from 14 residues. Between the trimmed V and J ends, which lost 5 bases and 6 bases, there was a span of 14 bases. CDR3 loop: CASSPRGQSQPQHF. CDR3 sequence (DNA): TGTGCCAGCAGCCCTAGAGGCCAGAGTCAGCCCCAGCATTTT.

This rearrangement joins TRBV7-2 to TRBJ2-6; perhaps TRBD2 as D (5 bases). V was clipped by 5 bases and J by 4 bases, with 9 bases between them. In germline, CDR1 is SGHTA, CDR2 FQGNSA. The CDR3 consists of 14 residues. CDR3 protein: CASSPLGGANVLTF. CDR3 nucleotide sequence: TGTGCCAGCAGCCCACTAGGAGGGGCCAACGTCCTGACTTTC.

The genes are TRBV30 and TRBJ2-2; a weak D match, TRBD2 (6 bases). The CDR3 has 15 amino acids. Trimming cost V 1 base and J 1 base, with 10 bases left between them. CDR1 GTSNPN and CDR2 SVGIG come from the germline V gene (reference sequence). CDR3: CAWSAGLKNTGELFF. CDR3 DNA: TGTGCCTGGAGTGCGGGACTCAAGAACACCGGGGAGCTGTTTTTT.

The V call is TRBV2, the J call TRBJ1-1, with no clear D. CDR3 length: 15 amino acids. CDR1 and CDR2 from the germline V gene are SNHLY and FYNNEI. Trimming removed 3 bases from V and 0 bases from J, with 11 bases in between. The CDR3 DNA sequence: TGTGCCAGCAGTGAGCTAGGCCAGCTGAACACTGAAGCTTTCTTT. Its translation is CASSELGQLNTEAFF.

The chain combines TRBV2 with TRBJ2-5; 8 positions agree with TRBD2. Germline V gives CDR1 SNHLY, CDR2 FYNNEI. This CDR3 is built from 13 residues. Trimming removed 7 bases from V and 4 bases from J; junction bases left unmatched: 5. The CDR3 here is CASTGGAGETQYF. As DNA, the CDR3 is TGTGCCAGCACCGGGGGGGCGGGAGAGACCCAGTACTTC.

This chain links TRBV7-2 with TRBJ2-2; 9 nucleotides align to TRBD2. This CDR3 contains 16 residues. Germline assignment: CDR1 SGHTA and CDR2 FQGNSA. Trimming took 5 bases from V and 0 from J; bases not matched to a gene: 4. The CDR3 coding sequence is TGTGCCAGCAGCCCAAGCGGGGGGACGAACACCGGGGAGCTGTTTTTT. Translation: CASSPSGGTNTGELFF.

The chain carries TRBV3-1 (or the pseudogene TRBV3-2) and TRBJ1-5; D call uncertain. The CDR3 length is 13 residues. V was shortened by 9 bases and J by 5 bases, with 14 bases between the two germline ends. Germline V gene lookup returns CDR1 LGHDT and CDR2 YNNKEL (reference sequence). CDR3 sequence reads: CASRRGQYQPQHF. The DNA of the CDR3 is TGTGCCAGTCGACGCGGCCAATATCAGCCCCAGCATTTT.

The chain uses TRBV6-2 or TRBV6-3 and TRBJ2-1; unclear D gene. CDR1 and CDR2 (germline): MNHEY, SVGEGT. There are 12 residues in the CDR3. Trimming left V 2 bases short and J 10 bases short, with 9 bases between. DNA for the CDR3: TGTGCCAGCAGTTACCTGTATTCGGAGCAGTTCTTC. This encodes CASSYLYSEQFF.

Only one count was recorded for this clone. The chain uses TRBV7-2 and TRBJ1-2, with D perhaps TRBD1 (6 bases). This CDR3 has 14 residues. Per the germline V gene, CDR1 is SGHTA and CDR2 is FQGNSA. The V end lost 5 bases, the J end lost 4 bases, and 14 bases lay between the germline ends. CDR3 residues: CASSPEGVGYGYTF. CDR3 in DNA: TGTGCCAGCAGCCCAGAGGGGGTCGGCTATGGCTACACCTTC.

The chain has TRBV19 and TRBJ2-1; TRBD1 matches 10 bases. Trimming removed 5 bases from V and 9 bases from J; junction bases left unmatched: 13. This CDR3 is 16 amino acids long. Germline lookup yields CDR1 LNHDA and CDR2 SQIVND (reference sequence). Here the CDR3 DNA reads TGTGCCAGTAGTGGACCGGGACAGGGGTCTGTTCGTGAGCAGTTCTTC. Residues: CASSGPGQGSVREQFF.

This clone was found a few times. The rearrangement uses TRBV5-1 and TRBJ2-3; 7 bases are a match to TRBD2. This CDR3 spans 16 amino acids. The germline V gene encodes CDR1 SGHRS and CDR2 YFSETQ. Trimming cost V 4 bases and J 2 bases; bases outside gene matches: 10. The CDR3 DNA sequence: TGCGCCAGCAGCCCCACGGCGGGAGAGGTCACAGATACGCAGTATTTT. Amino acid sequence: CASSPTAGEVTDTQYF.

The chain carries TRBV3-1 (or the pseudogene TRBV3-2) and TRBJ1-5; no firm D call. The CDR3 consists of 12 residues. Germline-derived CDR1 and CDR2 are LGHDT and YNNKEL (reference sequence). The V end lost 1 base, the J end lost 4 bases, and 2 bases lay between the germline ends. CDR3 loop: CASSQANQPQHF. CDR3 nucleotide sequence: TGTGCCAGCAGCCAAGCAAATCAGCCCCAGCATTTT.

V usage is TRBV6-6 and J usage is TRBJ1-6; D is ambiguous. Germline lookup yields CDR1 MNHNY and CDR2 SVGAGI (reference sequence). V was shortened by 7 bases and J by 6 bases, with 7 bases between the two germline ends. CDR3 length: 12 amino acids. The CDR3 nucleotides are TGTGCCAGCACCCAGGCTAATTCACCCCTCCACTTT. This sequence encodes CASTQANSPLHF.

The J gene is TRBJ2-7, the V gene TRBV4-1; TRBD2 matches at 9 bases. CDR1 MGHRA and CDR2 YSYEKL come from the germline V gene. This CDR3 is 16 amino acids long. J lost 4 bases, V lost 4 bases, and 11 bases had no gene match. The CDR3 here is CASSRIPERGAYEQYF. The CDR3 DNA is TGCGCCAGCAGCCGGATACCTGAGCGGGGGGCATACGAGCAGTACTTC.